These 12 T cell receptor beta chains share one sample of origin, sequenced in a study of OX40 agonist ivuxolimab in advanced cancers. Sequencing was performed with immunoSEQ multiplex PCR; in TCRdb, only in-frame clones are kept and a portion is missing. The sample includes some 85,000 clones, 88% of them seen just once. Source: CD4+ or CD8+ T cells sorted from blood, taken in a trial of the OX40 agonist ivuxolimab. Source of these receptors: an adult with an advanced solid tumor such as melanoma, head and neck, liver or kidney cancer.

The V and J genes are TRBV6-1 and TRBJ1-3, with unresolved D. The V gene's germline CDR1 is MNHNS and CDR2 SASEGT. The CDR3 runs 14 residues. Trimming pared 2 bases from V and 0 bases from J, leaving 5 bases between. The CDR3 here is CASSEYISGNTIYF. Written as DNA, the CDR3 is TGTGCCAGCAGTGAATACATCTCTGGAAACACCATATATTTT.

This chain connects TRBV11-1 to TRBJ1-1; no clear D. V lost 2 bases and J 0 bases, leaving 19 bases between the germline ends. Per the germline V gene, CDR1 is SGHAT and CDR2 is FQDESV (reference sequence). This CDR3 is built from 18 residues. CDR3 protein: CASSLIRGGITLNTEAFF. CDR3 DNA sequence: TGTGCCAGCAGCTTAATTCGAGGAGGGATTACCTTGAACACTGAAGCTTTCTTT.

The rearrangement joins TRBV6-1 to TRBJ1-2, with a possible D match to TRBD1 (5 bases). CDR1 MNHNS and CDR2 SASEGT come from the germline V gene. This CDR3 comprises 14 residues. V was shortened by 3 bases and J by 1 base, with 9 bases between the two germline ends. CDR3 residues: CASSDRADNYGYTF. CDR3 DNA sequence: TGTGCCAGCAGTGACAGGGCGGATAACTATGGCTACACCTTC.

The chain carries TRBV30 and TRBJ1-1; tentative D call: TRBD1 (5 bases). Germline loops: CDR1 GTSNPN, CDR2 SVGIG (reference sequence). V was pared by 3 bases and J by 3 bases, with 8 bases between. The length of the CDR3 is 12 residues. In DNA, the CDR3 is TGTGCCTGGAGGGGGGACGACACTGAAGCTTTCTTT. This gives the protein CAWRGDDTEAFF.

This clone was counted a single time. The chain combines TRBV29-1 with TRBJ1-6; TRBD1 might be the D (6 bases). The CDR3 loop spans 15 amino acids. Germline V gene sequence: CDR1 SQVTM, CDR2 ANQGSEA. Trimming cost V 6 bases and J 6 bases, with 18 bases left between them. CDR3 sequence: CSVADSFEGNSPLHF. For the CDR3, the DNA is TGCAGCGTGGCGGACAGTTTTGAGGGTAATTCACCCCTCCACTTT.

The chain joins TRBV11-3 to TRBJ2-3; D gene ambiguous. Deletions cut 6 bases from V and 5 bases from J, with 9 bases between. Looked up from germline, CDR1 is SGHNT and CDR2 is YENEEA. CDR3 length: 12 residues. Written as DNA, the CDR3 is TGTGCCAGCAGTCCCGGCGGAGATACGCAGTATTTT. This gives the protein CASSPGGDTQYF.

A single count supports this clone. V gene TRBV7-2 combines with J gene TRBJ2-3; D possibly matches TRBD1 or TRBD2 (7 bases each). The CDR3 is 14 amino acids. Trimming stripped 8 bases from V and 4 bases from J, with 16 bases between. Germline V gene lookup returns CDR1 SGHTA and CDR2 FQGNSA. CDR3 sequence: CASRQGGGPDTQYF. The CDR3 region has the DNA TGTGCCAGCCGACAGGGAGGGGGACCAGATACGCAGTATTTT.

DNA of the CDR3: TGTGCCAGCAGTGGCCAGGGGTCCTATAATTCACCCCTCCACTTT. Its protein is CASSGQGSYNSPLHF. The chain links TRBV9 to TRBJ1-6, with D perhaps TRBD1 (6 bases). The CDR3 is 15 residues long. Between the trimmed V and J ends, which lost 5 bases and 1 base, there was a span of 10 bases. CDR1 SGDLS and CDR2 YYNGEE come from the germline V gene.

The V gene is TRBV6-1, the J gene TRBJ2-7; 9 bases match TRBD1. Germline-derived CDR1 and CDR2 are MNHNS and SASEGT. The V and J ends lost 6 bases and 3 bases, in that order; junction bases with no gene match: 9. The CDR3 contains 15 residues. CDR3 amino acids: CASSHGTGILYEQYF. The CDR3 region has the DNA TGTGCCAGCAGCCACGGGACAGGGATTCTCTACGAGCAGTACTTC.

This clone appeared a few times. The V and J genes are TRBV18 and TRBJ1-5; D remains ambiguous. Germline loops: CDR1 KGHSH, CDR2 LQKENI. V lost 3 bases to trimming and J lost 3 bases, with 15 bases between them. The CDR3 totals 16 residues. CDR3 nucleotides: TGTGCCAGCTCACCCTCCGTGGGGAGCTTCAATCAGCCCCAGCATTTT. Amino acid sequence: CASSPSVGSFNQPQHF.

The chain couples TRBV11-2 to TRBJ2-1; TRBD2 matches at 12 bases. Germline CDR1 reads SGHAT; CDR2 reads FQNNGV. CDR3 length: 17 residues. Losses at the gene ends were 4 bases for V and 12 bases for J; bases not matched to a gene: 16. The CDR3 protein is CASSSSGGASSVSGQFF. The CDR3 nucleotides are TGTGCCAGCAGCTCTAGCGGGGGGGCATCAAGTGTCTCCGGGCAGTTCTTC.

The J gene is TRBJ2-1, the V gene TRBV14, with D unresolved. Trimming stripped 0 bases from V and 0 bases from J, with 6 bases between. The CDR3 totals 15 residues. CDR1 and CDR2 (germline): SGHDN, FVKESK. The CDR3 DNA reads TGTGCCAGCAGCCAAGAACTTAGCTCCTACAATGAGCAGTTCTTC. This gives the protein CASSQELSSYNEQFF.